This T cell receptor beta chain was sequenced during a study of shared clonotypes between healthy human individuals. Study information: Two women and a few men aged 18 to 49 made up the donors. Whole-study results and caveats: Though the depth was large, rarefaction showed that sorted-subset sequencing was incomplete.

About this clone: Antigen specificity is unknown.

The CDR3 runs to 15 residues. V lost 8 bases and J lost 2; bases outside the gene matches: 11. The germline CDR1 and CDR2 sequences are LNHDA and SQIVND (reference sequence). Study processing details: As immunoSEQ supplied junction-only sequences (without quality scores), filtering differed. Data came from immunoSEQ multiplex PCR; TCRdb stores just in-frame clones and leaves some out. The V and J calls and clone size are taken from that table; D and trimming were inferred from the DNA. The data contain a few hundred thousand clones, around 74% of them singletons. This TCR was sampled from a man between 25 and 39 years old in good health. The material sequenced was memory CD4+ T cells sorted from blood. As for subset: CD45RA-negative fraction. This rearrangement joins TRBV19 to TRBJ1-2; the match to TRBD1 covers 7 bases. The CDR3 nucleotides are TGTGCCAGTGACGCGTGGACAGGCGGAAACTATGGCTACACCTTC. Protein product: CASDAWTGGNYGYTF. The full variable domain, rest sourced from reference TRBV19 and TRBJ1-2, is DGGITQSPKYLFRKEGQNVTLSCEQNLNHDAMYWYRQDPGQGLRLIYYSQIVNDFQKGDIAEGYSVSREKKESFPLTVTSAQKNPTAFYLCASDAWTGGNYGYTFGSGTRLTVV.